These 22 T cell receptor beta chains share one sample of origin, sequenced in a study of vaccination effects on CD4 cells after COVID-19. Some clones are missing from TCRdb's copy, which holds only in-frame ones; the method was immunoSEQ multiplex PCR. The sample carries approximately 44,000 clones, 77% recorded once. Antigen-specific CD4+ T cells expanded by the ViraFEST assay with viral peptide pools were then sequenced. A 10-day culture period preceded the isolation of CD4+ T cells. According to the study, vaccine recipients showed no prior SARS-CoV-2 infection and negative nucleocapsid antibodies. These TCRs' antigens remain unknown. Material: CD4+ T cells from PBMCs cultured with HCoV-NL63 spike peptides, obtained before COVID-19 vaccination. All receptors come from a human donor who received a COVID-19 vaccine.

The chain recombines TRBV5-1 with TRBJ1-2; D may be TRBD1 (5 bases). The CDR3 contains 12 residues. The germline V and J ends were trimmed by 0 bases and 6 bases, with 6 bases remaining between them. Germline assignment: CDR1 SGHRS and CDR2 YFSETQ. This CDR3 reads CASSLAGDGYTF. The CDR3 DNA reads as TGCGCCAGCAGCTTGGCGGGGGATGGCTACACCTTC.

The chain carries TRBV2 and TRBJ1-3; D perhaps matches TRBD1 (6 bases). V gave up 2 bases and J gave up 2 bases, with 13 bases separating them. The CDR3 totals 16 residues. Germline V lookup: CDR1 SNHLY, CDR2 FYNNEI. The CDR3 nucleotides read TGTGCCAGCAGTGAATCCCCCAACAGGGCTGGAAACACCATATATTTT. It is translated as CASSESPNRAGNTIYF. Full variable domain (rest looked up from reference TRBV2 and TRBJ1-3): EPEVTQTPSHQVTQMGQEVILRCVPISNHLYFYWYRQILGQKVEFLVSFYNNEISEKSEIFDDQFSVERPDGSNFTLKIRSTKLEDSAMYFCASSESPNRAGNTIYFGEGSWLTVV.

The chain links TRBV6-2 or TRBV6-3 to TRBJ2-7; perhaps TRBD1 as D (6 bases). CDR3 length: 14 residues. Trimming took 0 bases from V and 2 from J, leaving 8 bases between them. CDR1 and CDR2 (germline): MNHEY, SVGEGT. The CDR3 loop is CASSYSSGAYEQYV. CDR3 sequence (DNA): TGTGCCAGCAGTTACTCTTCAGGGGCCTACGAGCAGTACGTC.

CDR3 region: CASSAGTDLDGYTF. DNA of the CDR3: TGCGCCAGCAGCGCCGGGACGGACCTCGATGGCTACACCTTC. This chain uses TRBV5-1 with TRBJ1-2, with D maybe TRBD1 (5 bases). The CDR3 runs to 14 residues. Looked up from germline, CDR1 is SGHRS and CDR2 is YFSETQ. V shed 4 bases and J shed 6 bases, with 16 bases lying between them. Full variable domain (outside the CDR3, taken from reference TRBV5-1 and TRBJ1-2): KAGVTQTPRYLIKTRGQQVTLSCSPISGHRSVSWYQQTPGQGLQFLFEYFSETQRNKGNFPGRFSGRQFSNSRSEMNVSTLELGDSALYLCASSAGTDLDGYTFGSGTRLTVV.

The V and J genes are TRBV7-6 and TRBJ1-3; no clear D gene. Trimming cost V 5 bases and J 0 bases, with 26 bases left between them. The CDR3 is 20 amino acids. Germline CDR1 is SGHVS and CDR2 is FNYEAQ. CDR3 residues: CASSPVGSGYGLLSGNTIYF. The CDR3 region has the DNA TGTGCCAGCAGCCCCGTAGGGTCCGGGTATGGTCTACTCTCTGGAAACACCATATATTTT.

This chain joins TRBV7-9 and TRBJ2-3; D remains unclear. The germline CDR1 and CDR2 sequences are SEHNR and FQNEAQ (reference sequence). V gave up 0 bases and J gave up 5 bases, with 3 bases separating them. There are 12 residues in the CDR3. The CDR3 sequence is CASSLAVDTQYF. CDR3 sequence (DNA): TGTGCCAGCAGCTTAGCCGTAGATACGCAGTATTTT.

The rearrangement links TRBV20-1 to TRBJ2-5, with D perhaps assigned TRBD1 or TRBD2 (5 bases each). V was pared by 3 bases and J by 4 bases, with 6 bases between. The germline CDR1 and CDR2 sequences are DFQATT and SNEGSKA (reference sequence). CDR3 length: 11 residues. The CDR3 sequence is CSARRGETQYF. The CDR3 DNA reads TGCAGTGCTAGGAGGGGAGAGACCCAGTACTTC.

This chain joins TRBV3-1 (or the pseudogene TRBV3-2) and TRBJ1-1; a weak D match, TRBD1 (5 bases). Germline values: CDR1 LGHDT, CDR2 YNNKEL (reference sequence). Trimming stripped 3 bases from V and 6 bases from J, with 20 bases between. The CDR3 contains 16 residues. The CDR3 here is CASSHKVPGRRPEAFF. CDR3 bases: TGTGCCAGCAGCCACAAAGTCCCAGGGCGGCGGCCTGAAGCTTTCTTT.

This clone has only a few counts. The chain is built from TRBV2 and TRBJ1-5; the match to TRBD1 covers 10 bases. This CDR3 contains 13 residues. V lost 6 bases, J lost 5 bases, and 1 base stayed unmatched. Germline values: CDR1 SNHLY, CDR2 FYNNEI. The CDR3 coding sequence is TGTGCCAGCAGCGGGACAGGGGATCAGCCCCAGCATTTT. It yields the protein CASSGTGDQPQHF.

The chain has TRBV24-1 and TRBJ2-6; the D is unclear. The germline V and J ends were trimmed by 2 bases and 0 bases, with 28 bases remaining between them. Germline CDR1 reads KGHDR; CDR2 reads SFDVKD. The CDR3 sequence is 23 residues long. The CDR3 reads CATSDSVPTGPNLLNSGANVLTF. The CDR3, as DNA: TGTGCCACCAGTGATTCAGTACCTACGGGCCCCAACCTCTTAAACTCTGGGGCCAACGTCCTGACTTTC.

The V and J genes are TRBV3-1 (or the pseudogene TRBV3-2) and TRBJ1-4; unclear D gene. This CDR3 is built from 14 residues. The V gene's germline CDR1 is LGHDT and CDR2 YNNKEL (reference sequence). Trimming left V 2 bases short and J 8 bases short, with 12 bases between. The chain's CDR3 is CASSQLALGEKLFF. CDR3 nucleotide sequence: TGTGCCAGCAGCCAATTGGCCCTCGGGGAAAAACTGTTTTTT.

The chain joins TRBV15 to TRBJ2-6; D might be TRBD1 (6 bases). CDR1 and CDR2 from the germline V gene are LNHNV and YYDKDF (reference sequence). There are 16 residues in the CDR3. Between the trimmed V and J ends, which lost 2 bases and 1 base, there was a span of 9 bases. The CDR3 DNA reads TGTGCCACCAGCAGATACAGGGCTTCTGGGGCCAACGTCCTGACTTTC. It codes for CATSRYRASGANVLTF.

This rearrangement joins TRBV6-1 to TRBJ1-3; D gene uncertain. Trimming took 2 bases from V and 5 from J, leaving 7 bases between them. The germline V gene has CDR1 MNHNS and CDR2 SASEGT. The CDR3 runs 13 residues. The CDR3 is CASSEKPRNTIYF. CDR3 sequence (DNA): TGTGCCAGCAGTGAAAAGCCCCGAAACACCATATATTTT.

The CDR3 DNA follows: TGTGCCAGCAGCAAATATAACCCTTATAGCGGGGGGGCGAATGAGCAGTTCTTC. It is translated as CASSKYNPYSGGANEQFF. The chain recombines TRBV21-1 with TRBJ2-1; TRBD2, the table's D call, lacks a check against the DNA. TRBV21-1 is listed as a pseudogene. The CDR3 sequence is 18 residues long.

J is TRBJ2-7 and V is TRBV10-1; 9 positions agree with TRBD2. The CDR3 contains 16 residues. Unmatched junction bases numbered 13, after V lost 5 bases and J lost 5 bases. Per germline, CDR1 WNHNN and CDR2 SYGVQD (reference sequence). The CDR3 loop reads CASSPSGGKPVHEQYV. CDR3 nucleotide sequence: TGCGCCAGCAGTCCGAGCGGGGGGAAACCTGTCCACGAGCAGTACGTC.

V and J are TRBV12-2 and TRBJ1-2; whether TRBD1, the table's D call, matches the DNA was not checked. TRBV12-2 represents a pseudogene. This CDR3 region has 16 residues. CDR3 coding DNA: TGTGCAAGTCGCTTAGACCAGCACAGGGACGAATACGGCTACACCTTC. It is translated as CASRLDQHRDEYGYTF.

The V gene is TRBV7-8, the J gene TRBJ2-1; D is perhaps TRBD1 (6 bases). V gave up 2 bases and J gave up 9 bases, with 23 bases separating them. This CDR3 contains 17 residues. CDR1 is SGHVS and CDR2 is FQNEAQ in the germline V gene. The chain's CDR3 is CASSLFRTAATAGEQFF. DNA of the CDR3: TGTGCCAGCAGCTTATTTAGGACAGCGGCCACGGCGGGTGAGCAGTTCTTC.

The chain couples TRBV11-2 to TRBJ1-3; D unresolved. The CDR3 length is 15 residues. Germline CDR1 and CDR2: SGHAT and FQNNGV. The ends were cut back, 5 bases at V and 2 bases at J, with 13 bases in the middle. Here the CDR3 reads CASSPSAGPGNTIYF. CDR3 nucleotides: TGTGCCAGCAGCCCGTCAGCCGGACCTGGAAACACCATATATTTT.

The chain employs TRBV10-3 and TRBJ2-7, with TRBD1 matching 8 bases. CDR3 length: 14 residues. CDR1 is ENHRY and CDR2 is SYGVKD in the germline V gene. V was pared by 9 bases and J by 4 bases, with 11 bases of the junction left unmatched. Here the CDR3 DNA reads TGTGCCATAAGAGCAGGGGGCCTAGCTTACGAGCAGTACGTC. Translated: CAIRAGGLAYEQYV.

The J gene is TRBJ2-4, the V gene TRBV6-5, with D perhaps TRBD2 (6 bases). The CDR3 loop spans 15 amino acids. CDR1 is MNHEY and CDR2 is SVGAGI in the germline V gene. V shed 6 bases and J shed 8 bases, with 20 bases lying between them. As DNA, the CDR3 is TGTGCCAGCAGCCTCCTAAGGAGGGCTTGGGACATTCAGTACTTC. Translation gives CASSLLRRAWDIQYF.

This chain uses TRBV2 with TRBJ2-3; TRBD2 might be the D (5 bases). Germline V gene lookup returns CDR1 SNHLY and CDR2 FYNNEI. This CDR3 is 12 amino acids long. Trimming took off 8 bases at V and 3 bases at J, with 9 bases between the two ends. In nucleotides, the CDR3 is TGTGCCAGCTCTCCGGGGACAGATACGCAGTATTTT. Residues: CASSPGTDTQYF.

This clone has only a few counts. This sequence joins TRBV3-1 (or the pseudogene TRBV3-2) and TRBJ1-5, with D hard to call. CDR3 length equals 14 residues. Trimming stripped 2 bases from V and 2 bases from J, with 7 bases between. CDR1 LGHDT and CDR2 YNNKEL come from the germline V gene (reference sequence). Written as DNA, the CDR3 is TGTGCCAGCAGCCAAAATGGAGGCAATCAGCCCCAGCATTTT. This sequence encodes CASSQNGGNQPQHF.